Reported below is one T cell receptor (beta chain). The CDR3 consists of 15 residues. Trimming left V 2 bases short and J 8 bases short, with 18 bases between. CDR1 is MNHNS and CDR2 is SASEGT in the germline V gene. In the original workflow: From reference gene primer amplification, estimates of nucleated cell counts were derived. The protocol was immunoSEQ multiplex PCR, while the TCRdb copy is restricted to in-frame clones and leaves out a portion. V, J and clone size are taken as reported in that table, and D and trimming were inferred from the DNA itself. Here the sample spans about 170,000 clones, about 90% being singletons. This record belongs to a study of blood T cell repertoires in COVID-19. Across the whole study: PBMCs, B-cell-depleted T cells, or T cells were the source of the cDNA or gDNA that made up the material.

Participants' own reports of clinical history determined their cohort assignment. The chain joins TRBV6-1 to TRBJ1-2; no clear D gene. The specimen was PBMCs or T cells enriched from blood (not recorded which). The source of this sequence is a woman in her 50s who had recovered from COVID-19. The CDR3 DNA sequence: TGTGCCAGCAGTGAATTAGGCAGGTCAACCGGCGGCTACACCTTC. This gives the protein CASSELGRSTGGYTF.